This entry lists 6 T cell receptor beta chains sequenced from one sample in a study of beta chain features in type 1 diabetes. Study-level findings and limits: Shorter TCRB CDR3s, moderately but significantly so, marked every one of the four CD4+ subsets in Type 1 diabetes patients.

Expressed TCRB transcripts were sequenced, since all the RNA that had been isolated was reverse transcribed. TCRdb's copy holds only in-frame clones and misses some; the assay was immunoSEQ multiplex PCR. Of 600,000 or so clones detected, around 12% appear once; the ten largest clones hold 0.095% to 0.15%. These receptors have no known antigen. The sample comprised naive CD4+ T cells from blood. These receptors all come from a young man with type 1 diabetes.

This clone came up a few times. The J gene is TRBJ1-4, the V gene TRBV10-3; D ambiguous. Trimming removed 0 bases at V and 8 bases at J, with 10 bases between. This CDR3 has 14 residues. Germline V lookup: CDR1 ENHRY, CDR2 SYGVKD. The CDR3, as DNA: TGTGCCATCAGTGAGTCAGGCCGGGAGGAAAAACTGTTTTTT. Its protein is CAISESGREEKLFF.

This sequence joins TRBV7-9 and TRBJ2-4, with 7 nucleotides matching TRBD1. The CDR3 has 17 residues. Germline values: CDR1 SEHNR, CDR2 FQNEAQ (reference sequence). V trimming: 4 bases; J trimming: 3 bases; junction bases outside the gene matches: 12. CDR3 coding DNA: TGTGCCAGCAGCTATGCTCGACAGGGTACGGACAAAAACATTCAGTACTTC. Protein sequence: CASSYARQGTDKNIQYF.

In this sample, this clone turned up a few times. Written as DNA, the CDR3 is TGTGCCAGTTGCTCACGACCGAACACAGATACGCAGTATTTT. It is translated as CASCSRPNTDTQYF. This chain uses TRBV19 with TRBJ2-3; D uncertain. CDR1 is LNHDA, CDR2 SQIVND, per germline (reference sequence). The V end was cut by 8 bases, the J end by 2 bases, with 14 bases between. This CDR3 spans 14 amino acids.

This clone has just a few counts. The V call is TRBV7-9, the J call TRBJ2-3, with 10 positions matching TRBD2. The ends lost 3 bases at V and 4 bases at J; junction bases unmatched: 1. CDR3 size: 14 residues. Looked up from germline, CDR1 is SEHNR and CDR2 is FQNEAQ (reference sequence). This chain's CDR3 is CASSFLAGADTQYF. The CDR3 DNA follows: TGTGCCAGCAGCTTTCTAGCGGGGGCAGATACGCAGTATTTT.

This clone has just a few counts. The chain combines TRBV5-1 with TRBJ2-6, with D maybe TRBD2 (5 bases). CDR1 is SGHRS, CDR2 YFSETQ, per germline. The CDR3 covers 17 residues. Trimming stripped 0 bases from V and 0 bases from J, with 10 bases between. This chain's CDR3 is CASSLADYSSGANVLTF. DNA for the CDR3: TGCGCCAGCAGCTTGGCCGACTATAGCTCTGGGGCCAACGTCCTGACTTTC.

This sequence joins TRBV7-2 and TRBJ2-5, with 9 bases fitting TRBD2. The germline CDR1 and CDR2 sequences are SGHTA and FQGNSA. This CDR3 is built from 16 residues. V trimming: 2 bases; J trimming: 3 bases; junction bases outside the gene matches: 7. The DNA of the CDR3 is TGTGCCAGCAGCTTAATCCCACCTAGCGGGGAAGAGACCCAGTACTTC. Its translation is CASSLIPPSGEETQYF. Drawing the rest from reference TRBV7-2 and TRBJ2-5, the complete variable domain is GAGVSQSPSNKVTEKGKDVELRCDPISGHTALYWYRQSLGQGLEFLIYFQGNSAPDKSGLPSDRFSAERTGGSVSTLTIQRTQQEDSAVYLCASSLIPPSGEETQYFGPGTRLLVL.